This T cell receptor (beta chain) comes out of a study of patients and donors after allogeneic stem cell transplantation. MiXCR, applied by TCRdb to the RT-PCR reads, yields one record per CDR3 protein. This sample has about a million distinct CDR3 sequences; around 17% occur once, and the top ten carry about 6%. Only a few counts were recorded for this clonotype. The ends were cut back, 2 bases at V and 5 bases at J, with 15 bases in the middle. Per germline, CDR1 DFQATT and CDR2 SNEGSKA (reference sequence). This CDR3 has 14 residues. The V call is TRBV20-1, the J call TRBJ2-5, with D tentatively TRBD1 (5 bases). Material for sequencing was blood, either unsorted or a sorted T cell fraction (not recorded which). This receptor was taken from a human donor who was either an allogeneic HSCT recipient or a stem cell or donor lymphocyte infusion donor (not recorded which). It is not recorded whose cells these are; they may come from a transplant donor. CDR3 loop: CSARLRGKGETQYF. CDR3 sequence (DNA): TGCAGTGCTAGATTGAGAGGCAAGGGGGAGACCCAGTACTTC.